The sequence of this TCR beta chain was determined in a study of vaccination and CD4 T cells after COVID-19. Study-level information: Either a CEFX pool, an HIV-1 Nef pool, or no peptide was added to control cultures.

The CDR3 length is 14 residues. J was trimmed by 4 bases and V by 4 bases; bases with no gene match: 6. The germline gives CDR1 MNHEY, CDR2 SVGAGI. CD4+ T cells that had been cultured provided DNA sequenced with the Oncomine TCR Beta short-read assay. It was cultured CD4+ T cells from which genomic DNA was extracted. MiXCR, applied by TCRdb to the PCR reads, yields one record per CDR3 protein. The data contain some 20,000 distinct CDR3 sequences, approximately 50% of them singletons. This clonotype has a handful of counts. The antigen is unknown. Regarding treatment: approximately 9-day PBMC culture with coronavirus spike peptide pools or control peptides (ViraFEST assay). Dates of positive PCR ran from March to December 2020, before US Alpha, Beta and Delta variants.

Sequencing used CD4+ T cells from blood, cultured in vitro. The origin of this receptor is a human donor who had recovered from COVID-19. The chain links TRBV6-5 to TRBJ1-2; 7 bases map to TRBD1. The CDR3 DNA is TGTGCCAGCAGTTTTCGACAGGGAAGCTATGGCTACACCTTC. As protein: CASSFRQGSYGYTF.